The 31 T cell receptor beta chains presented below share a single source sample, sequenced in a study of preoperative IRX-2 immunotherapy in early breast cancer. TCRdb's table, derived via immunoSEQ multiplex PCR, lists solely in-frame clones and lacks some. In the table there are tens of thousands of clones, roughly 96% of which are singletons. Treatment here: preoperative locoregional IRX-2 cytokine immunotherapy. This sample was taken from a patient treated with IRX-2 immunotherapy. The receptors originated from a human donor with breast cancer.

The CDR3 protein is CASSQDRLADLTYEQYF. CDR3 in DNA: TGTGCCAGCAGCCAAGATCGTCTAGCAGACCTTACCTACGAGCAGTACTTC. The chain carries TRBV14 and TRBJ2-7; perhaps TRBD2 as D (5 bases). Germline CDR1 SGHDN, CDR2 FVKESK. This CDR3 is built from 17 residues. Between the trimmed V and J ends, which lost 0 bases and 2 bases, there was a span of 17 bases.

The V call is TRBV21-1, the J call TRBJ2-1. TRBV21-1 is an annotated pseudogene. The CDR3 has 15 amino acids. The CDR3 bases are TGTGCCAGCATCCCGAGACGGGGCCGGGGCAATGAGCAGTTCTTC. Translated, it gives CASIPRRGRGNEQFF.

CDR3 DNA sequence: TGTGCCAGCAGTTCCTCGGGAGGAATCACAGATACGCAGTATTTT. It codes for CASSSSGGITDTQYF. The rearrangement joins TRBV27 to TRBJ2-3; 7 nucleotides agree with TRBD2. Trimming cost V 4 bases and J 2 bases; bases outside gene matches: 6. This CDR3 has 15 amino acids. Germline V gene lookup returns CDR1 MNHEY and CDR2 SMNVEV (reference sequence).

The count of this clone is one. The V call is TRBV19, the J call TRBJ2-2; a possible D gene is TRBD2 (6 bases). The CDR3 totals 16 residues. The germline V and J ends were trimmed by 4 bases and 2 bases, with 14 bases remaining between them. Germline CDR1 and CDR2: LNHDA and SQIVND (reference sequence). The CDR3: CASSTGLGGNTGELFF. The CDR3 nucleotides read TGTGCCAGTAGTACGGGGCTCGGGGGTAACACCGGGGAGCTGTTTTTT. The whole variable domain, filled in from reference TRBV19 and TRBJ2-2, reads DGGITQSPKYLFRKEGQNVTLSCEQNLNHDAMYWYRQDPGQGLRLIYYSQIVNDFQKGDIAEGYSVSREKKESFPLTVTSAQKNPTAFYLCASSTGLGGNTGELFFGEGSRLTVL.

The V and J genes are TRBV5-1 and TRBJ1-4, with a tentative D call TRBD1 (5 bases). CDR1 and CDR2 from the germline V gene are SGHRS and YFSETQ. This CDR3 contains 15 residues. Trimming took 0 bases from V and 8 from J, leaving 14 bases between them. The CDR3 DNA sequence: TGCGCCAGCAGCTTGGAAGGGCGGGGCTTCGAAAAACTGTTTTTT. Translation gives CASSLEGRGFEKLFF.

The rearrangement joins TRBV28 to TRBJ2-7, with a weak D call TRBD2 (6 bases). Germline-derived CDR1 and CDR2 are MDHEN and SYDVKM. V lost 11 bases and J lost 3, with 20 bases in between. This CDR3 region has 14 residues. In DNA, the CDR3 is TGTGCCGGATCTCGGAGGGGTTCTCTCTACGAGCAGTACTTC. Amino acid sequence: CAGSRRGSLYEQYF.

For the CDR3, the DNA is TGTGCCACCCTAGGACTAGCTGCGTCCTACAATGAGCAGTTCTTC. Translating gives CATLGLAASYNEQFF. V is TRBV28 and J is TRBJ2-1, with 8 nucleotides matching TRBD2. With V trimmed by 10 bases and J by 1 base, 9 bases remained unmatched. CDR1 and CDR2 from the germline V gene are MDHEN and SYDVKM. The CDR3 consists of 15 residues.

The V and J genes are TRBV27 and TRBJ2-2, with 8 bases aligning to TRBD1. CDR3 size: 17 residues. Germline CDR1 is MNHEY and CDR2 is SMNVEV (reference sequence). Trimming took 7 bases from V and 4 from J; bases not matched to a gene: 14. CDR3 in amino acids: CASTLRIGQGPTGELFF. CDR3 bases: TGTGCCAGCACTTTGCGGATCGGACAGGGTCCCACCGGGGAGCTGTTTTTT.

The chain uses TRBV27 and TRBJ2-6; no clear D. The CDR3 contains 18 residues. Germline CDR1 reads MNHEY; CDR2 reads SMNVEV (reference sequence). V lost 6 bases and J 0 bases, leaving 18 bases between the germline ends. The CDR3 loop is CASRSSVGRASGANVLTF. CDR3 DNA: TGTGCCAGCAGATCAAGCGTAGGACGGGCCTCTGGGGCCAACGTCCTGACTTTC.

The chain uses TRBV5-1 and TRBJ2-3; D is perhaps TRBD1 (5 bases). Trimming removed 3 bases from V and 0 bases from J, with 14 bases in between. Per germline, CDR1 SGHRS and CDR2 YFSETQ. This CDR3 has 16 residues. The CDR3 spells CASSSGHLTSTDTQYF. The CDR3 region has the DNA TGCGCCAGCAGCTCTGGACACCTAACTAGCACAGATACGCAGTATTTT.

This rearrangement joins TRBV6-1 to TRBJ1-1; D gene unclear. Germline V gene lookup returns CDR1 MNHNS and CDR2 SASEGT. This CDR3 region has 12 residues. V dropped 2 bases and J dropped 4 bases, with 5 bases sitting between them. This CDR3 reads CASSELITEAFF. In DNA form, the CDR3 reads TGTGCCAGCAGTGAACTGATCACTGAAGCTTTCTTT.

V and J are TRBV18 and TRBJ1-6; D remains ambiguous. Trimming left V 5 bases short and J 7 bases short, with 18 bases between. Germline V gene lookup returns CDR1 KGHSH and CDR2 LQKENI. This CDR3 spans 16 amino acids. CDR3 nucleotide sequence: TGTGCCAGCTCAGCAGTCCGGACGGGCCCGAATTCACCCCTCCACTTT. Its translation: CASSAVRTGPNSPLHF.

This sequence joins TRBV9 and TRBJ2-4; D call uncertain. Looked up from germline, CDR1 is SGDLS and CDR2 is YYNGEE. V was pared by 4 bases and J by 4 bases, with 9 bases between. The CDR3 sequence is 13 residues long. This CDR3 reads CASSPGPKNIQYF. The CDR3 DNA sequence: TGTGCCAGCAGCCCAGGACCTAAAAACATTCAGTACTTC.

The rearrangement links TRBV7-8 to TRBJ2-4; D unclear. The CDR3 extends over 14 amino acids. CDR1 and CDR2 from the germline V gene are SGHVS and FQNEAQ. V shed 3 bases and J shed 9 bases, with 15 bases lying between them. The DNA of the CDR3 is TGTGCCAGCAGCTTCGCAGGCGGAGAAAGCATTCAGTACTTC. This codes for CASSFAGGESIQYF.

The gene calls are TRBV7-3 and TRBJ2-3; perhaps TRBD1 as D (6 bases). V was clipped by 4 bases and J by 4 bases, with 15 bases between them. Germline V lookup: CDR1 SGHTA, CDR2 FQGTGA. There are 15 residues in the CDR3. Here the CDR3 reads CASSSQPGASDTQYF. CDR3 DNA: TGTGCCAGCAGCTCCCAGCCAGGGGCCTCAGATACGCAGTATTTT.

J is TRBJ1-5 and V is TRBV25-1, with D uncertain. The germline CDR1 and CDR2 sequences are MGHDK and SYGVNS. The length of the CDR3 is 14 residues. Between the trimmed V and J ends, which lost 4 bases and 1 base, there was a span of 8 bases. CDR3 DNA: TGTGCCAGCAGTGCCGAGGGAAGCAATCAGCCCCAGCATTTT. Translating it yields CASSAEGSNQPQHF.

This chain joins TRBV21-1 and TRBJ2-2; TRBD1, as called in the table, went unchecked against the DNA. TRBV21-1 is an annotated pseudogene. CDR3 length: 13 amino acids. CDR3: CASRTGVAGELFF. For the CDR3, the DNA is TGTGCCAGCAGAACAGGGGTGGCCGGGGAGCTGTTTTTT.

Concerning this clone itself: The junction departs from the called germline gene at one end, perhaps through a read error. CDR3 sequence (DNA): TGTGCCAGCAGTTACCCCCGACCGAACTTGGACTTC. Its translation is CASSYPRPNLDF. The gene calls are TRBV6-6 and TRBJ1-2; D is undetermined. In germline, CDR1 is MNHNY, CDR2 SVGAGI (reference sequence). The CDR3 extends over 12 amino acids.

The chain is built from TRBV6-1 and TRBJ1-2; D gene ambiguous. The V gene's germline CDR1 is MNHNS and CDR2 SASEGT. V lost 5 bases and J lost 4, with 14 bases in between. The CDR3 spans 14 residues. The CDR3 coding sequence is TGTGCCAGCAGTATGACGGGCGCCAGCTATGGCTACACCTTC. Translated, it gives CASSMTGASYGYTF.

The gene calls are TRBV19 and TRBJ2-4; 13 nucleotides agree with TRBD2. J gave up 4 bases and V 6 bases, and 3 bases lay outside the gene matches. CDR1 is LNHDA and CDR2 is SQIVND in the germline V gene (reference sequence). The CDR3 has 15 amino acids. The CDR3 DNA reads TGTGCCAGTAGCCAGACTAGCGGGAGGAAAAACATTCAGTACTTC. Translated, it gives CASSQTSGRKNIQYF.

This chain uses TRBV7-9 with TRBJ1-4; no firm D call. V lost 1 base and J 8 bases, leaving 8 bases between the germline ends. CDR1 SEHNR and CDR2 FQNEAQ come from the germline V gene (reference sequence). This CDR3 is built from 13 residues. CDR3 sequence reads: CASSLEGWEKLFF. The CDR3, as DNA: TGTGCCAGCAGCTTAGAGGGCTGGGAAAAACTGTTTTTT.

This clone was counted a single time. V and J are TRBV30 and TRBJ2-5, with D tentatively TRBD2 (6 bases). V was shortened by 3 bases and J by 5 bases, with 16 bases between the two germline ends. This CDR3 has 14 residues. The germline gives CDR1 GTSNPN, CDR2 SVGIG (reference sequence). CDR3 in DNA: TGTGCCTGGAGAGCCGGACTAAGGCAGGAGACCCAGTACTTC. Residues: CAWRAGLRQETQYF.

Only one count was recorded for this clone. The rearrangement joins TRBV15 to TRBJ2-5; 9 bases match TRBD1. The V gene end was trimmed by 5 bases and the J gene end by 6 bases; junction bases not matched to a gene: 13. This CDR3 contains 16 residues. Germline CDR1 and CDR2: LNHNV and YYDKDF (reference sequence). The CDR3 DNA sequence: TGTGCCACCAGCGGACCGGACAGGGGTTGGACGAAGACCCAGTACTTC. Amino acid sequence: CATSGPDRGWTKTQYF.

The chain employs TRBV29-1 and TRBJ1-1; D gene uncertain. The germline CDR1 and CDR2 sequences are SQVTM and ANQGSEA. This CDR3 comprises 12 residues. V was trimmed by 7 bases and J by 1 base, leaving 10 bases between them. The CDR3 DNA is TGCAGCGGTACTCAGGCGAACACTGAAGCTTTCTTT. Its translation is CSGTQANTEAFF. Drawing the rest from reference TRBV29-1 and TRBJ1-1, the complete variable domain is SAVISQKPSRDICQRGTSLTIQCQVDSQVTMMFWYRQQPGQSLTLIATANQGSEATYESGFVIDKFPISRPNLTFSTLTVSNMSPEDSSIYLCSGTQANTEAFFGQGTRLTVV.

The chain combines TRBV7-3 with TRBJ1-1, with TRBD1 matching over 10 bases. J lost 3 bases, V lost 0 bases, and 13 bases had no gene match. CDR1 is SGHTA and CDR2 is FQGTGA in the germline V gene. The CDR3 totals 19 residues. The CDR3 sequence is CASSLTGRGQGVGDTEAFF. CDR3 nucleotides: TGTGCCAGCAGCTTAACTGGGAGAGGACAGGGGGTTGGAGACACTGAAGCTTTCTTT.

The rearrangement links TRBV30 to TRBJ2-7, with 9 bases fitting TRBD2. This CDR3 is 13 amino acids long. Germline V gene data show CDR1 as GTSNPN and CDR2 as SVGIG (reference sequence). V lost 2 bases, J lost 8 bases, and 7 bases stayed unmatched. CDR3 loop: CAWSYSGSIKQYF. The DNA for the CDR3 is TGTGCCTGGAGTTATAGCGGGAGTATTAAGCAGTACTTC.

The J gene is TRBJ2-3, the V gene TRBV11-1; TRBD2 agrees at 7 bases. V lost 5 bases and J lost 2; bases outside the gene matches: 10. The CDR3 is 16 amino acids. Germline lookup yields CDR1 SGHAT and CDR2 FQDESV (reference sequence). CDR3: CASSDQSGAITDTQYF. CDR3 bases: TGTGCCAGCAGCGATCAGAGCGGGGCGATCACAGATACGCAGTATTTT.

The chain combines TRBV7-9 with TRBJ1-3, with D perhaps matching TRBD1 (5 bases). In germline, CDR1 is SEHNR, CDR2 FQNEAQ (reference sequence). V was trimmed by 5 bases and J by 9 bases, leaving 17 bases between them. CDR3 length: 14 amino acids. DNA for the CDR3: TGTGCCAGCAGCCATCTCCAGGGTCGGGGCACCATATATTTT. It yields the protein CASSHLQGRGTIYF.

The rearrangement joins TRBV27 to TRBJ2-5; D not certain. The CDR3 runs to 15 residues. The V end was cut by 0 bases, the J end by 5 bases, with 13 bases between. The germline V gene encodes CDR1 MNHEY and CDR2 SMNVEV (reference sequence). CDR3 loop: CASSLSKAHGETQYF. The CDR3, as DNA: TGTGCCAGCAGTTTATCGAAGGCACACGGTGAGACCCAGTACTTC.

V and J are TRBV7-6 and TRBJ2-3, with D possibly TRBD2 on 6 matching bases. V dropped 3 bases and J dropped 0 bases, with 10 bases sitting between them. Germline CDR1 and CDR2: SGHVS and FNYEAQ. The CDR3 covers 15 residues. CDR3 coding DNA: TGTGCCAGCAGCTTGGGGGGTGCTAGCACAGATACGCAGTATTTT. Translated, it gives CASSLGGASTDTQYF. Together with reference TRBV7-6 and TRBJ2-3, the CDR3 gives the full variable domain: GAGVSQSPRYKVTKRGQDVALRCDPISGHVSLYWYRQALGQGPEFLTYFNYEAQQDKSGLPNDRFSAERPEGSISTLTIQRTEQRDSAMYRCASSLGGASTDTQYFGPGTRLTVL.

This sequence joins TRBV10-3 and TRBJ1-1; D perhaps matches TRBD1 (6 bases). Per germline, CDR1 ENHRY and CDR2 SYGVKD. The V gene lost 5 bases and the J gene lost 5 bases, with 12 bases spanning the gap. This CDR3 region has 13 residues. CDR3 residues: CAISIQGGTEAFF. The DNA of the CDR3 is TGTGCCATCAGTATACAGGGTGGGACTGAAGCTTTCTTT.